The entry below gives a single T cell receptor beta chain sequence along with its context. The germline gene is not matched at one end of the junction; a read error may be the cause. The same CDR3 also results from other DNA sequences found in this sample. TCRdb keeps only in-frame clones here, not all; method: immunoSEQ multiplex PCR. The sample has some 48,000 clones, about 90% seen once. CDR1 is GTSNPN and CDR2 is SVGIG in the germline V gene (reference sequence). This CDR3 spans 14 amino acids. These data come from a study of T cell changes during pregnancy in multiple sclerosis. The starting material was CD4+ T cells from peripheral blood mononuclear cells, obtained after pregnancy. The genes are TRBV30 and TRBJ1-3; D is unresolved. The receptor's source is a female donor in good health, enrolled as a control in a pregnancy study. Here the CDR3 DNA reads TGCGCCTGGACCGTCGGGAGCTCTGGAAACACCATATATTTT. Residues: CAWTVGSSGNTIYF.